The 22 T cell receptor beta chains below come from one sample, sequenced in a study of tumor-infiltrating lymphocytes in primary liver carcinoma. The investigators made TCR beta cDNA from 500 ng total RNA, using a constant-region primer. What produced the TCR beta libraries was three nested multiplex PCR rounds using slightly modified ARM-PCR. Rounds one and two of PCR, each of 9 to 11 cycles, were primed with TRBV1-TRBV30 forward primers and a C-beta reverse primer. Each CDR3 protein is one row after TCRdb ran MiXCR on the multiplex PCR reads. The sample yields roughly 100,000 distinct CDR3 sequences, 80% to 85% seen once. Joint extraction of RNA and DNA used roughly 19-31 mg of bulk tissue that was unsorted. Sequencing input: liver tumor tissue from sampling region 3. As to subset: tumor region T3, left-lateral pole. The receptors derive from a man aged 40-55 years with primary liver carcinoma and hepatitis B virus infection.

In this sample, this clonotype turned up many times. The chain employs TRBV11-2 and TRBJ2-5; possibly TRBD2 for D (6 bases). The germline V and J ends were trimmed by 1 base and 12 bases, with 12 bases remaining between them. The CDR3 runs to 12 residues. Germline lookup yields CDR1 SGHAT and CDR2 FQNNGV. Written as DNA, the CDR3 is TGTGCCAGCAGCTTAGTCGCGGGGTTCGAGTACTTC. Translation gives CASSLVAGFEYF.

With respect to this clonotype: This is likely a read error, given that the CDR3 carries no conserved phenylalanine or tryptophan at its end. V and J are TRBV5-1 and TRBJ1-1; D possibly corresponds to TRBD1 (6 bases). The CDR3 sequence is 15 residues long. The germline V gene encodes CDR1 SGHRS and CDR2 YFSETQ. The CDR3 region is CASSLGAGMNTEAFL. DNA of the CDR3: TGTGCCAGCAGCTTGGGGGCAGGGATGAACACTGAAGCTTTCCTT.

Of note for this clonotype: Sequence at one end of the junction differs from germline and may be a read error. The chain combines TRBV29-1 with TRBJ2-1; D may be TRBD2 (6 bases). This CDR3 spans 13 amino acids. CDR1 is SQVTM, CDR2 ANQGSEA, per germline. The CDR3 here is CSVELLAYNEQSF. CDR3 coding DNA: TGTAGCGTTGAATTACTAGCCTACAATGAGCAGTCCTTC.

This clonotype was seen once. J is TRBJ2-2 and V is TRBV28; perhaps TRBD1 as D (5 bases). The CDR3 is 15 amino acids. Trimming cost V 9 bases and J 1 base, with 15 bases left between them. Per germline, CDR1 MDHEN and CDR2 SYDVKM. CDR3 loop: CARSQTTENTGELFF. CDR3 nucleotide sequence: TGTGCCAGAAGTCAAACGACAGAGAACACCGGGGAGCTGTTTTTT.

A word on this clonotype: A much larger clone differs from this one at a single base, so this may be a read error. The chain uses TRBV28 and TRBJ1-2; weak D call: TRBD1 (5 bases). Germline-derived CDR1 and CDR2 are MDHEN and SYDVKM. CDR3 size: 16 residues. Written as DNA, the CDR3 is TGTGCCAGCGGTTTACCGGTGGCAGGGAGGAGCTATGGCTACACCTTC. Amino acid sequence: CASGLPVAGRSYGYTF.

Regarding this clonotype: The junction departs from germline at one end; a sequencing error may be responsible. This chain links TRBV12-3 or TRBV12-4 with TRBJ2-5; a possible D gene is TRBD1 (5 bases). The CDR3 contains 14 residues. The chain's CDR3 is CASAQRQSQETQCF. CDR3 bases: TGTGCCAGCGCTCAGCGACAGTCCCAGGAGACCCAGTGCTTC.

This clonotype has ten or more counts. The chain joins TRBV20-1 to TRBJ1-1; D is possibly TRBD1 (5 bases). CDR1 DFQATT and CDR2 SNEGSKA come from the germline V gene (reference sequence). The CDR3 extends over 17 amino acids. V was cut by 4 bases and J by 0 bases, with 21 bases left in between. CDR3 loop: CSATMKGVVPLNTEAFF. The CDR3 nucleotides are TGCAGTGCTACCATGAAAGGGGTGGTACCGTTGAACACTGAAGCTTTCTTT.

This clonotype was counted between two and nine times. The rearrangement joins TRBV29-1 to TRBJ2-1; possibly TRBD2 for D (6 bases). The CDR3 loop spans 13 amino acids. The germline V gene encodes CDR1 SQVTM and CDR2 ANQGSEA. Trimming removed 8 bases from V and 0 bases from J, with 11 bases in between. CDR3 sequence: CSSRGSSYNEQFF. The DNA of the CDR3 is TGCAGCTCTCGGGGGTCCTCCTACAATGAGCAGTTCTTC.

Remarks on this clonotype: An end of the junction does not agree with germline; a read error may underlie this. The CDR3 region has the DNA TGTGCCGGCAGCCAAGATTTGAAGACTAGGGGCGGTACGCAGTATTTT. Translation: CAGSQDLKTRGGTQYF. The chain combines TRBV4-2 with TRBJ2-3; D is possibly TRBD2 (6 bases). The CDR3 is 16 amino acids. Germline CDR1 and CDR2: LGHNA and YNFKEQ.

In the case of this clonotype: This may arise from a read error, as a much more abundant clone is one base away. This chain links TRBV5-1 with TRBJ2-3; D gene uncertain. This CDR3 is built from 15 residues. V was pared by 2 bases and J by 0 bases, with 10 bases between. Germline values: CDR1 SGHRS, CDR2 YFSETQ. CDR3 coding DNA: TGCGCCAGCAGCTTTGGCTGGATTAGCACAGATACGCAGTATTTT. Its translation is CASSFGWISTDTQYF.

This clonotype was seen a single time. The chain has TRBV5-4 and TRBJ2-5; no clear D gene. Germline CDR1 SGHNT, CDR2 YYREEE (reference sequence). The V end lost 4 bases, the J end lost 4 bases, and 11 bases lay between the germline ends. The CDR3 extends over 13 amino acids. CDR3 region: CASSLSRVETQYF. DNA of the CDR3: TGTGCCAGCAGCCTGTCTAGGGTAGAGACCCAGTACTTC.

A remark on this clonotype: An end of the junction differs from the germline gene, which may be a read error. The chain combines TRBV29-1 with TRBJ2-5, with D possibly matching TRBD1 (6 bases). The germline CDR1 and CDR2 sequences are SQVTM and ANQGSEA. There are 15 residues in the CDR3. CDR3 protein: CSVEANRERAETLYF. CDR3 bases: TGCAGCGTTGAAGCGAACAGGGAGCGAGCAGAGACCCTGTACTTC.

In regard to this clonotype: One junction end does not reproduce the germline sequence, and a read error may be involved. The V and J genes are TRBV29-1 and TRBJ2-5; TRBD1 might be the D (5 bases). This CDR3 has 13 amino acids. CDR1 is SQVTM and CDR2 is ANQGSEA in the germline V gene. CDR3 region: CSIVGDGQESQYF. CDR3 nucleotide sequence: TGCAGCATTGTAGGGGATGGGCAAGAGTCCCAATACTTC.

A remark on this clonotype: One junction end does not reproduce the germline sequence, and a read error may be involved. The rearrangement uses TRBV10-3 and TRBJ2-3, with a tentative D call TRBD1 (5 bases). The CDR3 spans 12 residues. Germline CDR1 ENHRY, CDR2 SYGVKD. CDR3 sequence: CACGNETDTQYF. The CDR3 coding sequence is TGTGCCTGTGGTAATGAGACAGATACTCAGTATTTT.

For this clonotype: At one end, the junction sequence differs from germline, possibly due to a read error. The V gene is TRBV14, the J gene TRBJ2-1, with TRBD2 matching 8 bases. Germline V gene data show CDR1 as SGHDN and CDR2 as FVKESK. The CDR3 covers 16 residues. The chain's CDR3 is CVSSAIAGWVKNEQFF. CDR3 nucleotide sequence: TGTGTCAGCAGTGCCATAGCGGGATGGGTAAAGAATGAGCAGTTCTTC.

About this clonotype: One end of the junction does not line up with germline, which may come from a read error. The chain joins TRBV5-6 to TRBJ2-7; D may be TRBD2 (6 bases). Germline values: CDR1 SGHDT, CDR2 YYEEEE. This CDR3 region has 13 residues. The DNA for the CDR3 is TGTGCCAGCAACCGGGACTTACCCTATGAGCAGTACTTC. It encodes CASNRDLPYEQYF.

This clonotype was observed once. A junction boundary mismatches the germline segment, possibly from a read error. The V call is TRBV10-2, the J call TRBJ1-1, with D uncertain. There are 13 residues in the CDR3. The V gene's germline CDR1 is WSHSY and CDR2 SAAADI. The CDR3: CTSSEVENTEVFF. Here the CDR3 DNA reads TGCACCAGTAGTGAAGTAGAAAACACTGAAGTTTTCTTT.

The chain has TRBV6-1 and TRBJ1-1, with TRBD1 matching over 10 bases. CDR1 MNHNS and CDR2 SASEGT come from the germline V gene. This CDR3 comprises 13 residues. V was pared by 8 bases and J by 7 bases, with 7 bases of the junction left unmatched. CDR3 DNA: TGTGCCAGCCCCAGGACAGGGGGAATTGAAGCTTTCTTT. Residues: CASPRTGGIEAFF.

The chain recombines TRBV4-1 with TRBJ2-7; the D is unclear. The CDR3 extends over 12 amino acids. Germline values: CDR1 MGHRA, CDR2 YSYEKL. The V and J ends lost 7 bases and 3 bases respectively, with 10 bases between them. The CDR3 DNA sequence: TGCGCCAGCATCCATGCTGGCTACGAGCAGTACTTC. This codes for CASIHAGYEQYF.

This clonotype was detected once. The genes are TRBV4-2 and TRBJ1-2; D gene ambiguous. V gave up 0 bases and J gave up 5 bases, with 13 bases separating them. The CDR3 runs 15 residues. Germline V gives CDR1 LGHNA, CDR2 YNFKEQ. CDR3 nucleotide sequence: TGTGCCAGCAGCCAAGATTGTCAATGGAAATATGGCTACACCTTC. Encoded protein: CASSQDCQWKYGYTF.

A remark on this clonotype: One junction end disagrees with the germline gene, perhaps due to a read error. V usage is TRBV6-2 or TRBV6-3 and J usage is TRBJ2-3; the D call may be TRBD1 or TRBD2 (6 bases each). Germline-derived CDR1 and CDR2 are MNHEY and SVGEGT. This CDR3 contains 16 residues. The CDR3 DNA follows: TGTGACAGCAGTTACTCGATAGGGGGAGGTGCAGGTACGCAGTATTTT. It is translated as CDSSYSIGGGAGTQYF.

J is TRBJ1-1 and V is TRBV5-4; D might be TRBD1 (6 bases). This CDR3 contains 15 residues. The germline V gene encodes CDR1 SGHNT and CDR2 YYREEE (reference sequence). Deletions cut 5 bases from V and 10 bases from J, with 24 bases between. CDR3 coding DNA: TGTGCCAGCAGTTTAGGTTGCCCCGGGGACACCTTAGCTTTCTTT. Translated, it gives CASSLGCPGDTLAFF.